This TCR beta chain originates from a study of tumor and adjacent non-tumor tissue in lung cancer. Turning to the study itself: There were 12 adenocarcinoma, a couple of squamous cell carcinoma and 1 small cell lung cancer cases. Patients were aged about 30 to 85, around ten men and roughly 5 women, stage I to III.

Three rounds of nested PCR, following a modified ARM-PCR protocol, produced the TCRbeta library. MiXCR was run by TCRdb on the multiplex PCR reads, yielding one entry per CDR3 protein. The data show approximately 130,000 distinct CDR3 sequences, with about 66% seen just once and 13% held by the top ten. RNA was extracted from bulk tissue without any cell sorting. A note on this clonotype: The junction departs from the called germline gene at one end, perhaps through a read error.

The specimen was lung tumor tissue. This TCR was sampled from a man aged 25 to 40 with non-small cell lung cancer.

This chain's CDR3 is CSVIQDELYF. The CDR3 DNA follows: TGCAGCGTAATTCAGGACGAGCTGTACTTC. V is TRBV29-1 and J is TRBJ2-7, with D hard to call. CDR1 is SQVTM, CDR2 ANQGSEA, per germline. CDR3 length: 10 residues.